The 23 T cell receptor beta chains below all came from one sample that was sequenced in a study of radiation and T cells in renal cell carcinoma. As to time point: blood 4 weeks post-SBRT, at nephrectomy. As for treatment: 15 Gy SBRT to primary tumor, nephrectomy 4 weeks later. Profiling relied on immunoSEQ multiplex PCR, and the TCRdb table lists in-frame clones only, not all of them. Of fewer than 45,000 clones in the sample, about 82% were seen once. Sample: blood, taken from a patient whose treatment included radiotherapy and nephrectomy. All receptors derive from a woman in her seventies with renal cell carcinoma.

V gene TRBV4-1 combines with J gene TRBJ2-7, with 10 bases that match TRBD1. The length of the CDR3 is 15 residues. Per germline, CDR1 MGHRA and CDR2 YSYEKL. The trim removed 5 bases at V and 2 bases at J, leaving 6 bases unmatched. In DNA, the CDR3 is TGCGCCAGCAGCGACCGGGACAGGGGTCCCTACGAGCAGTACTTC. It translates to CASSDRDRGPYEQYF.

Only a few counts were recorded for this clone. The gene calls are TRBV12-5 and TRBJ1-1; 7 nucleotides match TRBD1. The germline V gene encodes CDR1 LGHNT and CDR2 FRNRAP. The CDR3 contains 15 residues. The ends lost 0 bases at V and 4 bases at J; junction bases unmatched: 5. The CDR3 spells CASGLVPGGGTEAFF. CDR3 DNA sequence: TGTGCTAGTGGTTTGGTCCCAGGGGGAGGCACTGAAGCTTTCTTT.

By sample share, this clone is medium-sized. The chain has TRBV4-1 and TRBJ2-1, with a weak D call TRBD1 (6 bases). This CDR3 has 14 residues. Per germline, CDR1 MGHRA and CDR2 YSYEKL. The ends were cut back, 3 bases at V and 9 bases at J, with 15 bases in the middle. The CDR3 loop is CASSQPSTGSEQFF. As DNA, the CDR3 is TGCGCCAGCAGCCAGCCCTCAACAGGGAGTGAGCAGTTCTTC.

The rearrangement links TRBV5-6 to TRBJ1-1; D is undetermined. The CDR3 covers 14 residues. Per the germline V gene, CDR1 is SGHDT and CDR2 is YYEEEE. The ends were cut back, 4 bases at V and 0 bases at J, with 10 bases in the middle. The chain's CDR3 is CASSLPYLNTEAFF. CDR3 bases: TGTGCCAGCAGCCTCCCCTACTTGAACACTGAAGCTTTCTTT.

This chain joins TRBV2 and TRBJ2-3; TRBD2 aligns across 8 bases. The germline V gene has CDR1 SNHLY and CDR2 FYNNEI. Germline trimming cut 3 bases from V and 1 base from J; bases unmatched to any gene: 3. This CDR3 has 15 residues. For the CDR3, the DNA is TGTGCCAGCAGTGAGCCAGCGGGGGGCACAGATACGCAGTATTTT. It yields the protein CASSEPAGGTDTQYF.

Here the CDR3 DNA reads TGTGCCAGCAGTTACGGAGAAGGAGATACGCAGTATTTT. This encodes CASSYGEGDTQYF. The chain is built from TRBV6-5 and TRBJ2-3; no firm D call. The germline V and J ends were trimmed by 2 bases and 5 bases, with 8 bases remaining between them. Germline V gene lookup returns CDR1 MNHEY and CDR2 SVGAGI. The CDR3 runs 13 residues.

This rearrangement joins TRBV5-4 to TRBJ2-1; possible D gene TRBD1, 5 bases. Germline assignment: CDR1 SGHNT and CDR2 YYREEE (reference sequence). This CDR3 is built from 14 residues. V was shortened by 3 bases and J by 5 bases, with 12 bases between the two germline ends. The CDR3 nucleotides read TGTGCCAGCAGCTCAATAACAGGAGACAATGAGCAGTTCTTC. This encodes CASSSITGDNEQFF.

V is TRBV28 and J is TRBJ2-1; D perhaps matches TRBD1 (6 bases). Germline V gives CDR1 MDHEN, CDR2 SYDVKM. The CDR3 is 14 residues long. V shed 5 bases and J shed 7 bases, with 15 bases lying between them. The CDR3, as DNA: TGTGCCAGCAGTACCCCCCAGGGGCCAAATGAGCAGTTCTTC. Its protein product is CASSTPQGPNEQFF. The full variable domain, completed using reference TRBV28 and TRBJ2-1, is DVKVTQSSRYLVKRTGEKVFLECVQDMDHENMFWYRQDPGLGLRLIYFSYDVKMKEKGDIPEGYSVSREKKERFSLILESASTNQTSMYLCASSTPQGPNEQFFGPGTRLTVL.

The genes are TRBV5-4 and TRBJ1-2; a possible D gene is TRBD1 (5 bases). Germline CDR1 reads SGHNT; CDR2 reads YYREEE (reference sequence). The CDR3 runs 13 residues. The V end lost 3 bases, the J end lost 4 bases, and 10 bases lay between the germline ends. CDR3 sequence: CASSSGHVYGYTF. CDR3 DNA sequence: TGTGCCAGCAGCTCCGGACACGTCTATGGCTACACCTTC.

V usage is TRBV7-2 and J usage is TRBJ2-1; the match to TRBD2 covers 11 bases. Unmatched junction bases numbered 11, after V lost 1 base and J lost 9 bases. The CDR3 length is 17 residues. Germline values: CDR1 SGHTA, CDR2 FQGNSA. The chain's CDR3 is CASSLDLPSGRRGEQFF. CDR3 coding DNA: TGTGCCAGCAGCTTAGATCTCCCTAGCGGGAGGAGAGGTGAGCAGTTCTTC.

CDR3 sequence reads: CASSTSAGGISPLHF. The CDR3 region has the DNA TGTGCCAGCAGCACAAGCGCAGGGGGGATTTCACCCCTCCACTTT. The chain carries TRBV7-3 and TRBJ1-6; 7 bases line up with TRBD1. Trimming at V came to 5 bases and at J to 9 bases, leaving 10 bases not matched to a gene. The CDR3 extends over 15 amino acids. Per germline, CDR1 SGHTA and CDR2 FQGTGA.

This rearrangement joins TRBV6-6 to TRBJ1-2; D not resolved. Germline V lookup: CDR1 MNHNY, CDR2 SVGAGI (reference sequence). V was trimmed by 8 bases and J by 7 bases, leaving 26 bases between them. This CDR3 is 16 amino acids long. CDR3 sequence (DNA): TGTGCCAGCTTCACTGTACGGAGGGTTGAATTATTTGGCTACACCTTC. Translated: CASFTVRRVELFGYTF.

CDR3 nucleotides: TGTGCCAGTAGCTATGACAGTGGCACTGAAGCTTTCTTT. Encoded protein: CASSYDSGTEAFF. The genes are TRBV19 and TRBJ1-1, with a possible D match to TRBD1 (5 bases). The CDR3 extends over 13 amino acids. V dropped 6 bases and J dropped 4 bases, with 12 bases sitting between them. Per germline, CDR1 LNHDA and CDR2 SQIVND (reference sequence).

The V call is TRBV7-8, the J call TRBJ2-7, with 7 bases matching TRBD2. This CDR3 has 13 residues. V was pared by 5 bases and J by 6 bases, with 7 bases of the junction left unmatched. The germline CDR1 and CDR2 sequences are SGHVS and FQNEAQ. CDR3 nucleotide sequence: TGTGCCAGCAGCCCCAGCGGGGTGACCGAGCAGTACTTC. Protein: CASSPSGVTEQYF. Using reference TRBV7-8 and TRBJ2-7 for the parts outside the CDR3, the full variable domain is GAGVSQSPRYKVAKRGQDVALRCDPISGHVSLFWYQQALGQGPEFLTYFQNEAQLDKSGLPSDRFFAERPEGSVSTLKIQRTQQEDSAVYLCASSPSGVTEQYFGPGTRLTVT.

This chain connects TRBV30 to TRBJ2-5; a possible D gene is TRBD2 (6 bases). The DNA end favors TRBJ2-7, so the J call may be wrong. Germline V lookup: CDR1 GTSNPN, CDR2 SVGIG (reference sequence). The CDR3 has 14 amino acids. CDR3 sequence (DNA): TGTGCCTGGAGTGTATCCGGGACTTCCTACGAGCAGTACTTC. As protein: CAWSVSGTSYEQYF.

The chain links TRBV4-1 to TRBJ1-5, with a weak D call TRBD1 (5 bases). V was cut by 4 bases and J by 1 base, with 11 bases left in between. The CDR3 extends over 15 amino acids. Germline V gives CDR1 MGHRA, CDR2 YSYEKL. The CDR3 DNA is TGCGCCAGCAGCCCTGGGAAGGGGAGCAATCAGCCCCAGCATTTT. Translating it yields CASSPGKGSNQPQHF.

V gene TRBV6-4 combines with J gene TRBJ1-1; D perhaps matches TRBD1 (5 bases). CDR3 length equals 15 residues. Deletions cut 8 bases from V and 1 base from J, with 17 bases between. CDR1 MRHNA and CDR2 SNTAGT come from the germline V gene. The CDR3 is CASSEEGGTNTEAFF. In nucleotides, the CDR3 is TGTGCCAGCTCAGAGGAGGGAGGGACGAACACTGAAGCTTTCTTT.

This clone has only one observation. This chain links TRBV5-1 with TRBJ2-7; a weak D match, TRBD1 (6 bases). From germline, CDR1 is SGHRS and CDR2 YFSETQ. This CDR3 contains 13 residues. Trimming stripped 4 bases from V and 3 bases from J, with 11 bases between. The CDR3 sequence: CASSGSGDYEQYF. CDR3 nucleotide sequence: TGCGCCAGCAGCGGGTCAGGGGACTACGAGCAGTACTTC.

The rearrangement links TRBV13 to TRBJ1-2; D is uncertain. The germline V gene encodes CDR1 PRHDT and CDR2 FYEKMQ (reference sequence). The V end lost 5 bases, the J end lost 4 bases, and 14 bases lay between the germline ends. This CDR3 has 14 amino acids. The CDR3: CASSPNTGGYGYTF. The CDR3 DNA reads TGTGCCAGCAGCCCGAACACTGGCGGCTATGGCTACACCTTC.

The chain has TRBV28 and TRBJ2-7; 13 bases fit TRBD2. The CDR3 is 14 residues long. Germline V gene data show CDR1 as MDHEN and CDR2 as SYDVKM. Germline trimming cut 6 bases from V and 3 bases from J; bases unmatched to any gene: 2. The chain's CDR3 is CASSGLAGVYEQYF. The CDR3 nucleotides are TGTGCCAGCAGCGGACTAGCGGGGGTCTACGAGCAGTACTTC.

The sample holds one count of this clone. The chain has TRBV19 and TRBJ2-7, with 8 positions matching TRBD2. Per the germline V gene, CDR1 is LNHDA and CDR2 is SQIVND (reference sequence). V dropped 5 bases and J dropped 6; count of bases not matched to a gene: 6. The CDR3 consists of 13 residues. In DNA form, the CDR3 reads TGTGCCAGTAGTCCCGGACTAGCTTCCGAGCAGTACTTC. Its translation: CASSPGLASEQYF.

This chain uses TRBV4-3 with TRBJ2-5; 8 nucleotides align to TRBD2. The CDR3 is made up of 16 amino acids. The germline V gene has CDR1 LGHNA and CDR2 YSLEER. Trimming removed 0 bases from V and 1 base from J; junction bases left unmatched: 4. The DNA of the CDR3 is TGCGCCAGCAGCCAAGATACAGCGGGAGTCCAAGAGACCCAGTACTTC. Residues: CASSQDTAGVQETQYF.

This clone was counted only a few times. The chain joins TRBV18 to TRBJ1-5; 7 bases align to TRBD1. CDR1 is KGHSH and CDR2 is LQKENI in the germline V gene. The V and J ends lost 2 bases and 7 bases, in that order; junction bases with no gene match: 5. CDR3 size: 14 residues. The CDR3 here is CASSPETGSQPQHF. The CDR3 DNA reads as TGTGCCAGCTCACCAGAGACAGGGAGCCAGCCCCAGCATTTT.